This TCR beta chain was recovered during a study of cytotoxic CD8 clonotypes in ibrutinib-treated CLL. The V gene's germline CDR1 is SGHTA and CDR2 FQGTGA. The CDR3 has 15 amino acids. Unmatched junction bases numbered 10, after V lost 5 bases and J lost 5 bases. Generated by immunoSEQ multiplex PCR, the TCRdb table keeps only in-frame clones and is missing some. The sample contains approximately 84,000 clones, about 86% of which appear only once. The specimen was PBMCs, collected before ibrutinib treatment. The sequence came from a human donor with chronic lymphocytic leukemia. The rearrangement uses TRBV7-3 and TRBJ2-7, with TRBD1 identical over 9 bases. The CDR3 bases are TGTGCCAGCAGCCCGAGCACAGGGGGCCTAAACGAGCAGTACTTC. This encodes CASSPSTGGLNEQYF.